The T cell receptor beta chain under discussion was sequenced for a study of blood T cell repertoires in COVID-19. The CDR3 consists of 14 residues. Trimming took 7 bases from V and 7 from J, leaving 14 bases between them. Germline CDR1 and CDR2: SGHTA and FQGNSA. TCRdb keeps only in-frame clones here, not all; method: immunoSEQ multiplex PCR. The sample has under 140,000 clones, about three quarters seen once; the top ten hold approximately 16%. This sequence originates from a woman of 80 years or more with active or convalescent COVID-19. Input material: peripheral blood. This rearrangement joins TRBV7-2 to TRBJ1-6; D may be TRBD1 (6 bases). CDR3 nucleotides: TGTGCCAGCACCCCGGGACACAACAATTCACCCCTCCACTTT. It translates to CASTPGHNNSPLHF.